The entry that follows covers one T cell receptor (beta chain) sequence. No antigen is known for it. The method was immunoSEQ multiplex PCR; TCRdb's version includes in-frame clones alone and lacks a portion of them. This table holds some 180,000 clones, approximately 95% found once. V lost 4 bases, J lost 2 bases, and 10 bases stayed unmatched. The CDR3 extends over 16 amino acids. Germline CDR1 is SGHRS and CDR2 is YFSETQ. The data were obtained in a study of T cell responses to AZD1222 COVID-19 vaccine. General study results and limits: The study found vaccine-associated CD4 TCRs spanning spike, dominant at 160-218 and 743-854. Donors were largely white British and mainly female; clonal diversity was possibly underestimated.

The chain combines TRBV5-1 with TRBJ1-1, with 8 nucleotides matching TRBD1. The source is an adult who received the MenACWY meningococcal vaccine as a control. The specimen comprised peripheral blood, sampled 28 days after the second dose of the MenACWY control vaccine. DNA of the CDR3: TGCGCCAGCAGCCCGGAGAACAGGGGGGGAAACACTGAAGCTTTCTTT. Translated, it gives CASSPENRGGNTEAFF.